Listed below are T cell receptor beta chains from one sample, sequenced in a study of T cell responses to AZD1222 COVID-19 vaccine. TCRdb's copy holds only in-frame clones and misses some; the assay was immunoSEQ multiplex PCR. Of roughly 90,000 clones listed, over 85% were seen once; the top ten hold roughly 5.2%. The sample was peripheral blood, taken 28 days after the second AZD1222 dose. The receptors were sampled from an adult who received the AZD1222 COVID-19 vaccine. Both conserved end residues are part of each CDR3. Each record gives: D gene, J gene, clone size, V gene, CDR3 protein, CDR3 DNA. A D gene is named only where the DNA matches it firmly. Clone size, where shown, is once, few, many, or a class for clones that have expanded.

NA | TRBJ1-1 | NA | TRBV6-5 | CASSSYRRSDEAFF | TGTGCCAGCAGTTCGTACAGGCGATCGGATGAAGCTTTCTTT
NA | TRBJ2-3 | once | TRBV27 | CASSPPTHPADTQYF | TGTGCCAGCAGTCCCCCTACCCACCCGGCGGATACGCAGTATTTT
NA | TRBJ2-3 | NA | TRBV2 | CASRITDTQYF | TGTGCCAGCAGGATCACAGATACGCAGTATTTT
NA | TRBJ2-2 | few | TRBV2 | CASSGGETGTNTGELFF | TGTGCCAGCAGTGGAGGTGAGACCGGGACGAACACCGGGGAGCTGTTTTTT
NA | TRBJ2-7 | NA | TRBV6-2/TRBV6-3 | CASSYRDTYEQYF | TGTGCCAGCAGTTACCGGGACACCTACGAGCAGTACTTC
NA | TRBJ1-6 | NA | TRBV4-1 | CASSHAVADRSDSPLHF | TGCGCCAGCAGCCACGCCGTGGCAGATAGGTCGGATTCACCCCTCCACTTT
TRBD1 | TRBJ1-5 | NA | TRBV27 | CASSPWDRGTRRPQHF | TGTGCCAGCAGTCCGTGGGACAGGGGGACCAGGAGGCCCCAGCATTTT
TRBD1 | TRBJ1-2 | NA | TRBV29-1 | CSVERTGNYGYTF | TGCAGCGTTGAACGGACAGGGAACTATGGCTACACCTTC
NA | TRBJ2-7 | NA | TRBV4-1 | CASSQDPQGPYEQYF | TGCGCCAGCAGCCAAGATCCCCAGGGACCCTACGAGCAGTACTTC
TRBD1 | TRBJ1-3 | NA | TRBV19 | CASSASSGQGAIYF | TGTGCCAGTAGTGCCTCCTCGGGACAGGGCGCCATATATTTT
NA | TRBJ2-7 | NA | TRBV7-8 | CASSLDQADIYEQYF | TGTGCCAGCAGCTTAGATCAGGCGGACATCTACGAGCAGTACTTC
NA | TRBJ2-1 | once | TRBV29-1 | CSYGVFNEQFF | TGCAGTTATGGGGTTTTCAATGAGCAGTTCTTC
NA | TRBJ2-5 | once | TRBV4-2 | CASSQDGQTQYF | TGTGCCAGCAGCCAAGATGGACAGACCCAGTACTTC
TRBD1 | TRBJ2-7 | NA | TRBV7-2 | CASSFGTGYEQYF | TGTGCCAGCAGCTTTGGGACAGGGTACGAGCAGTACTTC
TRBD1 | TRBJ1-6 | NA | TRBV18 | CASSPTGTGVGNSPLHF | TGTGCCAGCTCACCGACCGGGACAGGGGTTGGGAATTCACCCCTCCACTTT
NA | TRBJ1-1 | NA | TRBV3-1/TRBV3-2 | CASSQQSRAFF | TGTGCCAGCAGCCAACAGTCACGAGCTTTCTTT
NA | TRBJ1-5 | few | TRBV10-3 | CAISERAGDSNQPQHF | TGTGCCATCAGTGAGAGGGCAGGCGATAGCAATCAGCCCCAGCATTTT
NA | TRBJ1-2 | NA | TRBV2 | CASSGGEHYGYTF | TGTGCCAGCAGTGGGGGGGAACACTATGGCTACACCTTC
NA | TRBJ2-5 | NA | TRBV7-9 | CASSPPFRGGKETQYF | TGTGCCAGCAGCCCACCCTTTCGCGGGGGCAAAGAGACCCAGTACTTC
NA | TRBJ1-1 | NA | TRBV6-4 | CASSEIPNTEAFF | TGTGCCAGCAGTGAAATACCGAACACTGAAGCTTTCTTT